The T cell receptor (beta chain) described here comes from a study of T cell repertoires in ileal Crohn's disease. V lost 8 bases and J lost 2, with 12 bases in between. The germline V gene encodes CDR1 SNHLY and CDR2 FYNNEI. This CDR3 is built from 13 residues. Sequencing was performed with immunoSEQ multiplex PCR; in TCRdb, only in-frame clones are kept and a portion is missing. Among 8,000 or so clones listed, 60% to 85% were seen once. This TCR was sampled from an adult with Crohn's disease. Sequenced: ileal tissue. The chain has TRBV2 and TRBJ2-5; D unclear. CDR3 sequence reads: CASRGEVQETQYF. In nucleotides, the CDR3 is TGTGCCAGCCGCGGTGAGGTTCAAGAGACCCAGTACTTC.